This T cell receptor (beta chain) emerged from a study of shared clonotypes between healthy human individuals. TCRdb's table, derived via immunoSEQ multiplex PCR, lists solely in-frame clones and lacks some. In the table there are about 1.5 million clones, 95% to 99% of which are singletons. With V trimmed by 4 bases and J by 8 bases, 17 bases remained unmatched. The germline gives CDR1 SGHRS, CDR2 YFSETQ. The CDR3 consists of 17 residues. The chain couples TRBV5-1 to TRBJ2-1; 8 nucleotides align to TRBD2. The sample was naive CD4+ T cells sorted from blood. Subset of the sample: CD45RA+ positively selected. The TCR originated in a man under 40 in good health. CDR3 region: CASSGPLLAAYEHEQFF. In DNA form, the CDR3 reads TGCGCCAGCAGCGGGCCCCTACTAGCGGCCTATGAACATGAGCAGTTCTTC.